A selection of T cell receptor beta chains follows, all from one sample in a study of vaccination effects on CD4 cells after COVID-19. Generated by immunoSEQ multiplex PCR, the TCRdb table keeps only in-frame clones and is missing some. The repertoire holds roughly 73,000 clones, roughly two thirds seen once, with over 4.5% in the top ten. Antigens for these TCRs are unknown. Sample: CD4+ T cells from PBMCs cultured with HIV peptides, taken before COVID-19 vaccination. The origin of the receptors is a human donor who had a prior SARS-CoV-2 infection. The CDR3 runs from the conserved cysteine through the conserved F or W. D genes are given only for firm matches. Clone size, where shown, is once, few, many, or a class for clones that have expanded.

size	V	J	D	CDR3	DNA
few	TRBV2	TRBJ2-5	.	CASGPGGTETQYF	TGTGCCAGCGGTCCAGGGGGGACAGAGACCCAGTACTTC
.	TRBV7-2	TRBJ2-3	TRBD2	CASSPWLAALFDTQYF	TGTGCCAGCAGCCCGTGGCTAGCGGCCCTTTTCGATACGCAGTATTTT
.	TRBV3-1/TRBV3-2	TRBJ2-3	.	CASSQRAGTDTQYF	TGTGCCAGCAGCCAACGGGCTGGCACAGATACGCAGTATTTT
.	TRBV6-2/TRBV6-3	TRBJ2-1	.	CASSLRLADNEQFF	TGTGCCAGCAGTTTGAGGTTAGCGGACAATGAGCAGTTCTTC
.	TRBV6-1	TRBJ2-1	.	CASSLISGEQFF	TGTGCCAGCAGTTTAATATCAGGGGAGCAGTTCTTC
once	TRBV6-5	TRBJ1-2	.	CASSYSTLSIYGYTF	TGTGCCAGCAGTTACTCAACGCTGTCTATCTATGGCTACACCTTC
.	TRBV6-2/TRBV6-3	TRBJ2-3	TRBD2	CASSRRTSVGPDTQYF	TGTGCCAGCAGTAGGCGGACTAGCGTTGGTCCAGATACGCAGTATTTT
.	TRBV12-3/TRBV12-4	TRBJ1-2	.	CASSLSGPDGYTF	TGTGCCAGCAGTTTGTCAGGGCCCGATGGCTACACCTTC
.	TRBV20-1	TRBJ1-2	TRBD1	CSAWDRAGYTF	TGCAGTGCTTGGGACAGGGCGGGCTACACCTTC
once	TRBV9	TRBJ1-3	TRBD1	CASSVDRGGNTIYF	TGTGCCAGCAGCGTAGACAGGGGAGGAAACACCATATATTTT
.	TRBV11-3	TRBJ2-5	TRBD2	CASSRPGPGGPSPQETQYF	TGTGCCAGCAGTCGCCCGGGCCCGGGGGGGCCTTCTCCACAAGAGACCCAGTACTTC
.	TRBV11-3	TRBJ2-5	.	CASSLFGLAGQGQGGTQYF	TGTGCCAGCAGCTTATTCGGACTAGCGGGCCAGGGACAGGGGGGAACCCAGTACTTC
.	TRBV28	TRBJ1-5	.	CASSQGHQPQHF	TGTGCCAGCAGCCAGGGACATCAGCCCCAGCATTTT
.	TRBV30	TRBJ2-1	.	CAWSEEESSYNEQFF	TGTGCCTGGAGTGAAGAGGAGAGCTCCTACAATGAGCAGTTCTTC
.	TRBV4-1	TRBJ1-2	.	CASSMGVGYGYTF	TGCGCCAGCAGCATGGGTGTGGGCTATGGCTACACCTTC
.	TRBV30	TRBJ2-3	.	CAWTKGVTITDTQYF	TGTGCCTGGACGAAAGGGGTCACAATCACAGATACGCAGTATTTT
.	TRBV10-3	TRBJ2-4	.	CAISESGNIQYF	TGTGCCATCAGTGAGTCGGGGAACATTCAGTACTTC
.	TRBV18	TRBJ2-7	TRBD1	CASSLQGQGGEQYF	TGTGCCAGCTCACTCCAAGGACAGGGAGGCGAGCAGTACTTC
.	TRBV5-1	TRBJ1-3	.	CASSLGASGNTIYF	TGCGCCAGCAGCTTGGGGGCGTCAGGAAACACCATATATTTT
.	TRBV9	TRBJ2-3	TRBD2	CARGHSRLAESTDTQYF	TGTGCCAGAGGACATAGCCGACTAGCGGAAAGCACAGATACGCAGTATTTT
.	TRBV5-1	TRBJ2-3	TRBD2	CASSLALTSGGAPDTQYF	TGCGCCAGCAGCTTGGCCCTGACTAGCGGGGGGGCCCCAGATACGCAGTATTTT
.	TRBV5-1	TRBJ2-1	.	CASSLAGLKNNEQFF	TGCGCCAGCAGCTTGGCTGGGCTCAAAAACAATGAGCAGTTCTTC
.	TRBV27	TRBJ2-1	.	CASSYKNEQFF	TGTGCCAGCAGTTACAAGAATGAGCAGTTCTTC
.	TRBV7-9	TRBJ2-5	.	CASSSSDQETQYF	TGTGCCAGCAGCTCCTCGGATCAAGAGACCCAGTACTTC
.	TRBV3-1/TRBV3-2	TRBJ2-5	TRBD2	CASSQNPGGGTTQYF	TGTGCCAGCAGCCAAAATCCGGGGGGGGGTACGACCCAGTACTTC
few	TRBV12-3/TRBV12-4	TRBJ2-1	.	CASSVGEEQFF	TGTGCCAGCAGTGTAGGGGAAGAGCAGTTCTTC
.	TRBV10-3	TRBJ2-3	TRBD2	CAINSGRGDTQYF	TGTGCCATCAATAGCGGGAGGGGAGATACGCAGTATTTT
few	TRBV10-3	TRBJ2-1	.	CAISAEGPRGGSSYNEQFF	TGTGCCATCAGCGCTGAGGGCCCAAGGGGCGGGTCCTCCTACAATGAGCAGTTCTTC
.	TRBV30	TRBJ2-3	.	CARSGGISTDTQYF	TGTGCCCGATCCGGCGGGATTAGCACAGATACGCAGTATTTT
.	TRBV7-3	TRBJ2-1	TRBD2	CASSSAPLAGGGYNEQFF	TGTGCCAGCAGCTCCGCTCCACTAGCGGGGGGCGGCTACAATGAGCAGTTCTTC
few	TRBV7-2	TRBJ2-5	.	CASTPYDGTQYF	TGTGCCAGCACTCCCTACGACGGGACCCAGTACTTC
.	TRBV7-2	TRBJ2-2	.	CASSLRGGSGELFF	TGTGCCAGCAGCCTGCGCGGAGGGTCCGGGGAGCTGTTTTTT
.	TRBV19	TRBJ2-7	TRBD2	CASSSIAGGPYEQYF	TGTGCCAGTAGCAGCATAGCGGGAGGGCCCTACGAGCAGTACTTC
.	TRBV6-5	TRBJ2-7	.	CASCSYLVAYEQYF	TGTGCCAGCTGTTCCTATTTAGTCGCCTACGAGCAGTACTTC
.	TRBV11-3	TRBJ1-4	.	CASSLPGSEKLFF	TGTGCCAGCAGCTTGCCGGGCTCAGAAAAACTGTTTTTT
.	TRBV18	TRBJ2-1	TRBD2	CASSPHHGGAPNEQFF	TGTGCCAGCTCACCACATCACGGGGGGGCCCCAAATGAGCAGTTCTTC
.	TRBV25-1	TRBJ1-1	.	CASSPRGEAFF	TGTGCCAGCAGTCCAAGAGGTGAAGCTTTCTTT
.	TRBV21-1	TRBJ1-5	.	CARFLGQYWSDQPQHF	TGTGCCAGATTTCTCGGACAGTACTGGAGTGATCAGCCCCAGCATTTT
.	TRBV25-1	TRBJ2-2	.	CASSKGRELFF	TGTGCCAGCAGTAAGGGTCGGGAGCTGTTTTTT
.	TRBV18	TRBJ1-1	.	CASSQVQVATEAFF	TGTGCCAGCTCACAAGTTCAGGTAGCAACTGAAGCTTTCTTT
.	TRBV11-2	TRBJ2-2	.	CASSLVYGNTGELFF	TGTGCCAGCAGCTTAGTCTATGGAAACACCGGGGAGCTGTTTTTT
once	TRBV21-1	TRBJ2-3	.	CASSNRSGAADTQYF	TGTGCCAGCAGCAATCGTAGCGGGGCCGCAGATACGCAGTATTTT
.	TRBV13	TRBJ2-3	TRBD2	CASTQRLAGGQDTQYF	TGTGCCAGCACCCAGCGACTAGCGGGGGGGCAAGATACGCAGTATTTT